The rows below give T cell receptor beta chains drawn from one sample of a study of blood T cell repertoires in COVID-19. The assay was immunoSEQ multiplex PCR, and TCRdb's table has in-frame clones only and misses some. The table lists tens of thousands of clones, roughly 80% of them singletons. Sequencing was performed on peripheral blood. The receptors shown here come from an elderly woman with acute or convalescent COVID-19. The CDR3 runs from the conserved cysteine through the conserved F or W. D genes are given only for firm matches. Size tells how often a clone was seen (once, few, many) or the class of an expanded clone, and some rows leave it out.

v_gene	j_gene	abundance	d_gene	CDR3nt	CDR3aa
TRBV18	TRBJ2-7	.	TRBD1	TGTGCCAGCTCACCGGTGGGACAGGGGGTCTCCTACGAGCAGTACTTC	CASSPVGQGVSYEQYF
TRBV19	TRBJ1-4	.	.	TGTGCCAGTAGCACTAACTCTGCAACTAATGAAAAACTGTTTTTT	CASSTNSATNEKLFF
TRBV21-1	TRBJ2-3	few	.	TGTGCCAGCAGCCAAATAAAAAGCGGGGGGGCCCCAGATACGCAGTATTTT	CASSQIKSGGAPDTQYF
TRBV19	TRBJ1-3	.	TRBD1	TGTGCCAGTAGTAGGACAGGAGGCTCTGGAAACACCATATATTTT	CASSRTGGSGNTIYF
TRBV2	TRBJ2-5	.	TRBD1	TGTGCCAGCATCCTAACAGGGGGAGAGACCCAGTACTTC	CASILTGGETQYF
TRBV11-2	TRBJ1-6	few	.	TGTGCCAGCGGGGTCGGGACTGGTTCACCCCTCCACTTT	CASGVGTGSPLHF
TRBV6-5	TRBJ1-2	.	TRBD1	TGTGCCAGCAGTCGAACAGGGGTTGGTGGCTACACCTTC	CASSRTGVGGYTF
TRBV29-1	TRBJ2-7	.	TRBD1	TGCAGCGCAGTGGACACCGGGACAGGAGGTAGCTACGAGCAGTACTTC	CSAVDTGTGGSYEQYF
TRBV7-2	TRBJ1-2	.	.	TGTGCCAGCAGCTTAGCACGGAGCCATGGCTACACCTTC	CASSLARSHGYTF
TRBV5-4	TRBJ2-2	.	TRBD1	TGTGCCAGCAGCCGCGGACAGGAGAACACCGGGGAGCTGTTTTTT	CASSRGQENTGELFF
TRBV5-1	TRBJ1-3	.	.	TGCGCCAGCAGCTTGGTGCCACTCTCTGGAAACACCATATATTTT	CASSLVPLSGNTIYF
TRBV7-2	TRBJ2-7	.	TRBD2	TGTGCCAGCAGCCCGGGACTAGCGGCAACCTACGAGCAGTACTTC	CASSPGLAATYEQYF
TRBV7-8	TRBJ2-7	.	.	TGTGCCAGCAGCTTAGCACAGGGAATCTCCTACGAGCAGTACTTC	CASSLAQGISYEQYF
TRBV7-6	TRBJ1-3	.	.	TGTGCCAGCAGCTTAGCGCTGGCAGGGGCTGGAAACACCATATATTTT	CASSLALAGAGNTIYF
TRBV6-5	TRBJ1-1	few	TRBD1	TGTGCCAGCAGTAGACAGGGCCCCACTGAAGCTTTCTTT	CASSRQGPTEAFF
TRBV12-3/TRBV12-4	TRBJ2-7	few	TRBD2	TGTGCCAGCAGCACCCGGGGGGCCTACGAGCAGTACTTC	CASSTRGAYEQYF
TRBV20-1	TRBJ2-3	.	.	TGCAGTGCTAGTCCCGTAACAGGGACAGATACGCAGTATTTT	CSASPVTGTDTQYF
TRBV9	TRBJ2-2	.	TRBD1	TGTGCCAGCAGCGGTGGGACAGGGGGTATCACCGGGGAGCTGTTTTTT	CASSGGTGGITGELFF
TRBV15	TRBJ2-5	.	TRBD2	TGTGCCACCAGCAGAGGGAGCGGGGGGGCCTTTGGGATAGAGACCCAGTACTTC	CATSRGSGGAFGIETQYF
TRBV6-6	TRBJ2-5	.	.	TGTGCCAGCAGTTACTTGTCGGGGGGCACCCAGTACTTC	CASSYLSGGTQYF
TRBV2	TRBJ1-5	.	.	TGTGCCAGCAGTGAAAGGGCAGGGCTATATAGCAATCAGCCCCAGCATTTT	CASSERAGLYSNQPQHF
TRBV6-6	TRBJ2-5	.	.	TGTGCCAGCAGTCCCCTGGGGGGCTCAGGGGGAGAGACCCAGTACTTC	CASSPLGGSGGETQYF
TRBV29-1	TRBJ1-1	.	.	TGCAGCGTTGAAGCTGGGAGGGGAGGGGGAGCTTTCTTT	CSVEAGRGGGAFF
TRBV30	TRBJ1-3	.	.	TGTGCCTGGAGTGTGAGTTCCTCTGGAAACACCATATATTTT	CAWSVSSSGNTIYF
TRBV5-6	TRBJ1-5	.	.	TGTGCCAGCAGCTTACGGGGATTCGGCAATCAGCCCCAGCATTTT	CASSLRGFGNQPQHF
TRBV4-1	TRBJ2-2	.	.	TGCGCCAGCAGCCAAGAAGGACAGATCACCGGGGAGCTGTTTTTT	CASSQEGQITGELFF
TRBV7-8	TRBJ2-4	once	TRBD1	TGTGCCAGCAGCGAATGGGACAGCCCAACCGCCAAAAACATTCAGTACTTC	CASSEWDSPTAKNIQYF
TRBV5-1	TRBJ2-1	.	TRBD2	TGCGCCAGCAGCTTAGAGGGTACGGGGGGTGAGCAGTTCTTC	CASSLEGTGGEQFF
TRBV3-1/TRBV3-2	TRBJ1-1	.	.	TGTGCCAGCAGCCACCGCTACGAGGGAACGAACACTGAAGCTTTCTTT	CASSHRYEGTNTEAFF
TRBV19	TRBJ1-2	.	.	TGTGCCAGTAGTAATGGACAGATGAACGATGGCTACACCTTC	CASSNGQMNDGYTF
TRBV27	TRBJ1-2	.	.	TGTGCCAGCAGTCTTAGACAGGCTGGGGGCTATGGCTACACCTTC	CASSLRQAGGYGYTF
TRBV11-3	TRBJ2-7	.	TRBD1	TGTGCCAGCAGCTTAGATGGGCAGGGGGCCTTCTACGAGCAGTACTTC	CASSLDGQGAFYEQYF
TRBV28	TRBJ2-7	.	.	TGTGCCAGCAGCCCTAGCCATCCCGGGGCCTACGAGCAGTACTTC	CASSPSHPGAYEQYF
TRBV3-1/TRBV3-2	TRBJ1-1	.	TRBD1	TGTGCCAGCAGCCAAAGGACAGGGAACACTGAAGCTTTCTTT	CASSQRTGNTEAFF
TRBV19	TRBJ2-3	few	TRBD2	TGTGCCAGTAATAAGCCAGCGGGGCGGACAGATACGCAGTATTTT	CASNKPAGRTDTQYF
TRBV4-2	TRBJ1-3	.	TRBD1	TGTGCCAGCAGCCCAGGGACAGTTACTGGAAACACCATATATTTT	CASSPGTVTGNTIYF
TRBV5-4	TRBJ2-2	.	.	TGTGCCAGCAGCCTTCGAGGCAGGGTTAAGAACACCGGGGAGCTGTTTTTT	CASSLRGRVKNTGELFF
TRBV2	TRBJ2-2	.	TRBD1	TGTGCCAGCAGCTTCCCCGACAGGGGCGGGGCCGGGGAGCTGTTTTTT	CASSFPDRGGAGELFF
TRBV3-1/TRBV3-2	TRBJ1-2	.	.	TGTGCCAGCAGCAGGGACTTCAGGACGGGCTACACCTTC	CASSRDFRTGYTF
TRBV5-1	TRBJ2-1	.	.	TGCGCCTGTCGACCCCTAGCGTCTACGTACAATGAGCAGTTCTTC	CACRPLASTYNEQFF
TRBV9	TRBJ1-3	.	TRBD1	TGTGCCAGCAGCGTAGGGGGACAGCTCCGAAACACCATATATTTT	CASSVGGQLRNTIYF
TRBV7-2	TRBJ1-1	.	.	TGTGCCAGCAGCCCGGGGGGCACTGAAGCTTTCTTT	CASSPGGTEAFF
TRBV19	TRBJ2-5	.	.	TGTGCCAGTAGTATTACTACCACGCCGGAAACCCAGTACTTC	CASSITTTPETQYF
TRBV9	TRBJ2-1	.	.	TGTGCCAGCAGCGTATCACGATCGGTGAATGAGCAGTTCTTC	CASSVSRSVNEQFF
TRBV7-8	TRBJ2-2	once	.	TGTGCCAGCAGCTTAAAGATGACAGGACTGAACACCGGGGAGCTGTTTTTT	CASSLKMTGLNTGELFF
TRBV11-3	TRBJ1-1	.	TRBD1	TGTGCCAGCAGCTTAGGCAACAGGGGAGGCTCTGAAGCTTTCTTT	CASSLGNRGGSEAFF
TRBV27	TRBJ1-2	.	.	TGTGCCAGCAGTCTTTCTCAGGGGTACGGCTACACCTTC	CASSLSQGYGYTF
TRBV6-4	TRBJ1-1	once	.	TGTGCCAGCAGTGAATGGCAGGGTGCCACTGAAGCTTTCTTT	CASSEWQGATEAFF
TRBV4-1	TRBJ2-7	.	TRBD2	TGCGCCAGCAGCCAGGAACGGGGTAGCGGGACCTACGAGCAGTACTTC	CASSQERGSGTYEQYF
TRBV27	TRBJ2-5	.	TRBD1	TGTGCCAGCAGTTTAGGGACGGGACAGGGAGGAAAGACCCAGTACTTC	CASSLGTGQGGKTQYF
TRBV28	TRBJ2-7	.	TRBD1	TGTGCCAGCAGTTTAGCCGGGACAGGGGCCCACGAGCAGTACTTC	CASSLAGTGAHEQYF
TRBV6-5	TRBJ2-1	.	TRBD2	TGTGCCAGCCGGGGTAGCGGGGGGTCAAATGAGCAGTTCTTC	CASRGSGGSNEQFF
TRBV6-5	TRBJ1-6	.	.	TGTGCCAGCAGGGAGATGACAGGAGGTAATTCACCCCTCCACTTT	CASREMTGGNSPLHF
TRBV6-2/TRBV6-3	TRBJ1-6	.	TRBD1	TGTGCCAGCAGCCAAATCTCCGGACAGGGGGTGTCACCCCTCCACTTT	CASSQISGQGVSPLHF
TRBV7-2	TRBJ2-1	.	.	TGTGCCAGCAGCTTGGACAGATGGAATGAGCAGTTCTTC	CASSLDRWNEQFF
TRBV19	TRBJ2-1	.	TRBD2	TGTGCCAGTAGTATTACTAGCGGGGGGACCAGCTCCTACAATGAGCAGTTCTTC	CASSITSGGTSSYNEQFF
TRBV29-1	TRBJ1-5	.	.	TGCAGCGTTGAAGATCGCCAGGGGCGGCGCAATCAGCCCCAGCATTTT	CSVEDRQGRRNQPQHF
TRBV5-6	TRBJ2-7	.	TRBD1	TGTGCCAGCAGCTCGGACAGGGGGCGTTTCTACGAGCAGTACTTC	CASSSDRGRFYEQYF
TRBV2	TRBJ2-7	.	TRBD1	TGTGCCAGCAGACGCCTTCCGGGACAGGGAACTTTGGCCTCCGGAAACGAGCAGTACTTC	CASRRLPGQGTLASGNEQYF
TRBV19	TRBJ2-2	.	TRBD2	TGTGCCAGTAGTATTCTGGGACTAGCGGGGGCCACCGGGGAGCTGTTTTTT	CASSILGLAGATGELFF